This entry lists 15 T cell receptor beta chains sequenced from one sample in a study of shared T cell receptors in the human thymus. TCRdb keeps only in-frame clones here, not all; method: immunoSEQ multiplex PCR. The table includes 500,000 to 850,000 clones, about 89% detected once. The data were also submitted as part of a second study, on human thymus T cells.

The sample comprised thymocytes. Receptor source: a boy younger than two with a congenital heart defect.

This sequence joins TRBV5-1 and TRBJ1-1; D is unresolved. Germline-derived CDR1 and CDR2 are SGHRS and YFSETQ. CDR3 length equals 15 residues. V lost 4 bases and J 4 bases, leaving 17 bases between the germline ends. The CDR3 DNA sequence: TGCGCCAGCAGCCCCCTGCAGGTACTAGGCACTGAAGCTTTCTTT. The encoded protein is CASSPLQVLGTEAFF.

This chain uses TRBV5-4 with TRBJ2-1; D perhaps matches TRBD2 (5 bases). Germline V lookup: CDR1 SGHNT, CDR2 YYREEE (reference sequence). The CDR3 consists of 13 residues. V lost 2 bases and J 3 bases, leaving 6 bases between the germline ends. The CDR3 is CASSFGDYNEQFF. DNA of the CDR3: TGTGCCAGCAGCTTCGGGGACTACAATGAGCAGTTCTTC.

The rearrangement links TRBV4-2 to TRBJ1-6; tentatively, D is TRBD1 (5 bases). The CDR3 consists of 17 residues. The ends were cut back, 1 base at V and 10 bases at J, with 20 bases in the middle. Germline CDR1 and CDR2: LGHNA and YNFKEQ. The CDR3 region has the DNA TGTGCCAGCAGCCAAGTAGGAAGGGGTCCTGGTAGATCACCCCTCCACTTT. As protein: CASSQVGRGPGRSPLHF.

In its sample, this clone was seen once. The V gene is TRBV27, the J gene TRBJ1-1; no clear D. V was pared by 3 bases and J by 4 bases, with 12 bases between. This CDR3 has 14 amino acids. Germline CDR1 reads MNHEY; CDR2 reads SMNVEV (reference sequence). The CDR3 spells CASSFARERTEAFF. CDR3 coding DNA: TGTGCCAGCAGTTTCGCACGAGAGCGCACTGAAGCTTTCTTT.

The chain uses TRBV28 and TRBJ1-5; a possible D gene is TRBD1 (5 bases). Germline V CDR1 and CDR2: MDHEN, SYDVKM. The CDR3 is made up of 19 amino acids. The V gene lost 1 base and the J gene lost 2 bases, with 21 bases spanning the gap. Here the CDR3 reads CASSLFAGQGGVGNQPQHF. The CDR3 coding sequence is TGTGCCAGCAGTTTATTCGCAGGGCAGGGAGGAGTGGGCAATCAGCCCCAGCATTTT.

This clone was detected a few times. The chain links TRBV5-4 to TRBJ2-1; the match to TRBD2 covers 16 bases. Germline V gene data show CDR1 as SGHNT and CDR2 as YYREEE (reference sequence). The CDR3 runs 19 residues. Trimming removed 4 bases from V and 4 bases from J; junction bases left unmatched: 11. The chain's CDR3 is CASSGGTSGRALGYNEQFF. DNA of the CDR3: TGTGCCAGCAGCGGCGGGACTAGCGGGAGGGCCCTCGGGTACAATGAGCAGTTCTTC.

The CDR3 DNA sequence: TGTGCCAGCAGCCGGACTAGCGGGAGGGAATTTCCCTACGAGCAGTACTTC. Encoded protein: CASSRTSGREFPYEQYF. This chain connects TRBV7-9 to TRBJ2-7; 15 positions match TRBD2. V gave up 5 bases and J gave up 2 bases; unmatched junction bases: 7. The V gene's germline CDR1 is SEHNR and CDR2 FQNEAQ (reference sequence). The CDR3 has 17 residues.

The chain combines TRBV6-5 with TRBJ2-1, with TRBD1 as a possible D gene (6 bases). Germline lookup yields CDR1 MNHEY and CDR2 SVGAGI. V was pared by 2 bases and J by 3 bases, with 14 bases between. The CDR3 length is 16 residues. The CDR3 region has the DNA TGTGCCAGCAGTTACACCAGGGGAAGACGCTACAATGAGCAGTTCTTC. This codes for CASSYTRGRRYNEQFF.

The CDR3 here is CASSQDRDRRRGETQYF. CDR3 sequence (DNA): TGCGCCAGCAGCCAAGATAGGGATAGGCGGCGCGGGGAGACCCAGTACTTC. The chain is built from TRBV4-3 and TRBJ2-5; D is possibly TRBD2 (5 bases). Trimming took 0 bases from V and 5 from J, leaving 19 bases between them. This CDR3 comprises 17 residues. In germline, CDR1 is LGHNA, CDR2 YSLEER.

The rearrangement links TRBV19 to TRBJ2-5; a weak D match, TRBD1 (6 bases). The V gene's germline CDR1 is LNHDA and CDR2 SQIVND (reference sequence). Trimming pared 9 bases from V and 1 base from J, leaving 12 bases between. The CDR3 extends over 13 amino acids. CDR3 bases: TGTGCCAGCGCCACAGGGTTCCAAGAGACCCAGTACTTC. It specifies CASATGFQETQYF.

The chain couples TRBV27 to TRBJ2-2; D remains ambiguous. The CDR3 loop spans 12 amino acids. Germline CDR1 and CDR2: MNHEY and SMNVEV (reference sequence). Trimming left V 2 bases short and J 5 bases short, with 3 bases between. The CDR3 here is CASSLATGELFF. Written as DNA, the CDR3 is TGTGCCAGCAGTTTAGCGACCGGGGAGCTGTTTTTT.

The chain has TRBV2 and TRBJ1-2; maybe TRBD1 (5 bases). The V and J ends lost 4 bases and 8 bases respectively, with 11 bases between them. Looked up from germline, CDR1 is SNHLY and CDR2 is FYNNEI. This CDR3 comprises 12 residues. For the CDR3, the DNA is TGTGCCAGCAGTGGACTAGGGGAGGGCTACACCTTC. Translated: CASSGLGEGYTF.

V and J are TRBV5-1 and TRBJ2-7; D perhaps matches TRBD2 (6 bases). CDR1 and CDR2 (germline): SGHRS, YFSETQ. The CDR3 loop spans 15 amino acids. Trimming took 0 bases from V and 2 from J, leaving 12 bases between them. The CDR3 sequence: CASSLGDLAPYEQYF. In DNA form, the CDR3 reads TGCGCCAGCAGCTTGGGGGATCTAGCGCCCTACGAGCAGTACTTC.

The chain couples TRBV27 to TRBJ2-1; D gene uncertain. Germline V gives CDR1 MNHEY, CDR2 SMNVEV (reference sequence). CDR3 length equals 15 residues. V was shortened by 1 base and J by 5 bases, with 12 bases between the two germline ends. This CDR3 is CASSLLEQHDNEQFF. The CDR3 DNA sequence: TGTGCCAGCAGTTTATTGGAACAGCATGACAATGAGCAGTTCTTC.

The chain links TRBV9 to TRBJ2-2, with 7 bases matching TRBD1. The germline CDR1 and CDR2 sequences are SGDLS and YYNGEE. Losses at the gene ends were 4 bases for V and 1 base for J; bases not matched to a gene: 13. The length of the CDR3 is 18 residues. DNA of the CDR3: TGTGCCAGCAGCCCCCCGCCTGACCGGGACAGGAACACCGGGGAGCTGTTTTTT. Amino acid sequence: CASSPPPDRDRNTGELFF.